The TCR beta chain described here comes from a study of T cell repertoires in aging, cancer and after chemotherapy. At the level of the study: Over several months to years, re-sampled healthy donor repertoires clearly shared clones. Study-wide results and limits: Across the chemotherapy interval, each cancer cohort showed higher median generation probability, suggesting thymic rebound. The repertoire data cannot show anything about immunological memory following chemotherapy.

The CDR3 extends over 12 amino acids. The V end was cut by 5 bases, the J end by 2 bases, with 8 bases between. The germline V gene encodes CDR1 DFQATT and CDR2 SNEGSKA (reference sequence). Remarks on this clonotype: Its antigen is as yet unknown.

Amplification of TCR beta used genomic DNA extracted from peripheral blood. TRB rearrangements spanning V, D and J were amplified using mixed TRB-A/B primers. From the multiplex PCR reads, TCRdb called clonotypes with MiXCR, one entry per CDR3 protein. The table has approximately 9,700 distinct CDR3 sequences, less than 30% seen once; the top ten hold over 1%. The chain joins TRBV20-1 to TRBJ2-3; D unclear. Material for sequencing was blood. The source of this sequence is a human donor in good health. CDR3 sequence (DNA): TGCAGTGCTCTAACTTTCACAGATACGCAGTATTTT. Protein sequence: CSALTFTDTQYF.